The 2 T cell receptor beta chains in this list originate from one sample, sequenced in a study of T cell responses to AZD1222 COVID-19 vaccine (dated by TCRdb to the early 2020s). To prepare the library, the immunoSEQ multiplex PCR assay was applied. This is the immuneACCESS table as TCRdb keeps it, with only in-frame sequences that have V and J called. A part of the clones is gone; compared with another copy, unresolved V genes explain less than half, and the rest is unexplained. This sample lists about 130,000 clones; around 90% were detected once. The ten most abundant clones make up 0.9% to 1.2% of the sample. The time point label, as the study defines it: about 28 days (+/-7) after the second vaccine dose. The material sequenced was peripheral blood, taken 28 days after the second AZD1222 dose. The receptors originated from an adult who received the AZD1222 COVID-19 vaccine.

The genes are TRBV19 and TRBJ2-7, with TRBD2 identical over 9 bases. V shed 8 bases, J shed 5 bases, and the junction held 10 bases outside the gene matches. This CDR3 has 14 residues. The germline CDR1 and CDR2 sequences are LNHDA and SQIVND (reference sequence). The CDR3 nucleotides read TGTGCCAGTCGCCGGCGGGAGGGAAGCCACGAGCAGTACTTC. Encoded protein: CASRRREGSHEQYF.

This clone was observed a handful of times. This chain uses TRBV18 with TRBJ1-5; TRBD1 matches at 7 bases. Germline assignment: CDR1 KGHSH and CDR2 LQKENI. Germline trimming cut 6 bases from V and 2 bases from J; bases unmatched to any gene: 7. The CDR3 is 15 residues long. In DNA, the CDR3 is TGTGCCAGCTCCCCCGGACAGGAACGCAATCAGCCCCAGCATTTT. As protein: CASSPGQERNQPQHF.